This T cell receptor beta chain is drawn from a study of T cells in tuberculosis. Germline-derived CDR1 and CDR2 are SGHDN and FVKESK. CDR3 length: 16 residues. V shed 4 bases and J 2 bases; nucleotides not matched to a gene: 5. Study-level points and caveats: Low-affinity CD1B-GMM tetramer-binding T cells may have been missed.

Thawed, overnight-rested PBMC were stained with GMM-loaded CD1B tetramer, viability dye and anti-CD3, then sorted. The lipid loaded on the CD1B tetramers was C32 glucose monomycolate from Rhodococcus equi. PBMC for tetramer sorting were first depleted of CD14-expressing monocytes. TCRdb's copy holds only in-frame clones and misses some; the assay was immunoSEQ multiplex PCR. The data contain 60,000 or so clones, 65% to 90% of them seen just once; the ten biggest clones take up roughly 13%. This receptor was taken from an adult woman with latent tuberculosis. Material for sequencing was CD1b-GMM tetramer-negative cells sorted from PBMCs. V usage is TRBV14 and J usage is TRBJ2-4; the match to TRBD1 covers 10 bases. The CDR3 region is CASSPRTGGTKNIQYF. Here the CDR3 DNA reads TGTGCCAGCAGCCCCAGGACAGGGGGAACCAAAAACATTCAGTACTTC.